The 12 T cell receptor beta chains in this list originate from one sample, sequenced in a study of regulatory and conventional T cells in RAG deficiency. Measured with immunoSEQ multiplex PCR; TCRdb has only the in-frame clones, and not every one. The sample holds around 37,000 clones, roughly 90% seen once. The same sample was also used in a study of regulatory T cells. That paper notes: Primers: 52 TRBV forward and 13 TRBJ reverse.

Sequencing was carried out using CD8+ T cells sorted from blood. The receptor source for this set is a human donor in good health.

The chain links TRBV2 to TRBJ2-2; the match to TRBD1 covers 8 bases. Germline V gene data show CDR1 as SNHLY and CDR2 as FYNNEI. This CDR3 has 18 amino acids. V shed 6 bases, J shed 2 bases, and the junction held 14 bases outside the gene matches. DNA of the CDR3: TGTGCCAGCAGCGCCGGGACAGGCAAATCCATAAACACCGGGGAGCTGTTTTTT. It encodes CASSAGTGKSINTGELFF.

This clone was picked up one time. The chain links TRBV6-5 to TRBJ1-6, with D uncertain. V was clipped by 5 bases and J by 7 bases, with 12 bases between them. The CDR3 contains 14 residues. CDR1 is MNHEY and CDR2 is SVGAGI in the germline V gene. In nucleotides, the CDR3 is TGTGCCAGCAGTGTTGCGAGGGTAAATTCACCCCTCCACTTT. Encoded protein: CASSVARVNSPLHF.

This clone has more than one count but fewer than ten. The sample has other DNA sequences that encode this CDR3 too. The V call is TRBV6-1, the J call TRBJ1-2, with TRBD1 matching 8 bases. Losses at the gene ends were 4 bases for V and 5 bases for J; bases not matched to a gene: 9. CDR3 length: 15 residues. Germline V gene sequence: CDR1 MNHNS, CDR2 SASEGT. CDR3 protein: CASSVIQGARYGYTF. The CDR3 nucleotides are TGTGCCAGCAGTGTAATTCAGGGGGCCAGGTATGGCTACACCTTC.

The CDR3 loop is CASRRTGGGYEQYF. CDR3 DNA: TGTGCCAGCAGACGGACAGGGGGTGGATACGAGCAGTACTTC. The chain couples TRBV28 to TRBJ2-5, with TRBD1 matching over 10 bases. The J call may not be correct, given that the DNA end is closer to TRBJ2-7. The germline V gene encodes CDR1 MDHEN and CDR2 SYDVKM. The CDR3 has 14 residues.

J is TRBJ1-4 and V is TRBV25-1; 7 positions agree with TRBD1. The CDR3 is 16 residues long. CDR1 and CDR2 from the germline V gene are MGHDK and SYGVNS. Trimming cost V 1 base and J 12 bases; bases outside gene matches: 14. The CDR3 region has the DNA TGTGCCAGCAGTGAATCTGAGGGGGCCGGGTGGGAGGAACTGTTTTTT. Protein sequence: CASSESEGAGWEELFF. The whole variable domain, remainder taken from reference TRBV25-1 and TRBJ1-4, is EADIYQTPRYLVIGTGKKITLECSQTMGHDKMYWYQQDPGMELHLIHYSYGVNSTEKGDLSSESTVSRIRTEHFPLTLESARPSHTSQYLCASSESEGAGWEELFFGSGTQLSVL.

The genes are TRBV5-1 and TRBJ2-7, with unresolved D. V dropped 3 bases and J dropped 1 base, with 11 bases sitting between them. Germline-derived CDR1 and CDR2 are SGHRS and YFSETQ. CDR3 length equals 14 residues. CDR3 DNA: TGCGCCAGCAGCTCGCTACAGCGATCCTACGAGCAGTACTTC. It translates to CASSSLQRSYEQYF.

The chain couples TRBV19 to TRBJ2-1, with TRBD2 as a possible D gene (7 bases). Trimming removed 6 bases at V and 4 bases at J, with 13 bases between. Germline-derived CDR1 and CDR2 are LNHDA and SQIVND (reference sequence). The CDR3 loop spans 14 amino acids. CDR3 sequence reads: CASSEGGAYNEQFF. CDR3 nucleotide sequence: TGTGCCAGTAGCGAGGGGGGGGCTTACAATGAGCAGTTCTTC. The entire variable domain, with the rest obtained from reference TRBV19 and TRBJ2-1, is as follows: DGGITQSPKYLFRKEGQNVTLSCEQNLNHDAMYWYRQDPGQGLRLIYYSQIVNDFQKGDIAEGYSVSREKKESFPLTVTSAQKNPTAFYLCASSEGGAYNEQFFGPGTRLTVL.

The chain recombines TRBV6-6 with TRBJ1-2; possible D gene TRBD1, 5 bases. Germline loops: CDR1 MNHNY, CDR2 SVGAGI (reference sequence). The CDR3 is 15 residues long. The ends were cut back, 0 bases at V and 2 bases at J, with 10 bases in the middle. The CDR3 loop reads CASSYSLDSNYGYTF. The CDR3 coding sequence is TGTGCCAGCAGTTACTCGCTCGACAGCAACTATGGCTACACCTTC.

V usage is TRBV30 and J usage is TRBJ1-5, with 7 bases aligning to TRBD1. This CDR3 has 15 amino acids. The germline V gene has CDR1 GTSNPN and CDR2 SVGIG (reference sequence). The ends lost 3 bases at V and 5 bases at J; junction bases unmatched: 10. Here the CDR3 reads CAWSPGTASHQPQHF. The CDR3 nucleotides read TGTGCCTGGAGCCCAGGGACAGCGTCACATCAGCCCCAGCATTTT.

The J gene is TRBJ2-7, the V gene TRBV27, with D perhaps matching TRBD1 (7 bases). V was cut by 6 bases and J by 3 bases, with 12 bases left in between. Per germline, CDR1 MNHEY and CDR2 SMNVEV (reference sequence). The CDR3 spans 13 residues. CDR3 sequence (DNA): TGTGCCAGCAGGGAGGGACAGATCTACGAGCAGTACTTC. Its translation is CASREGQIYEQYF.

The V gene is TRBV7-2, the J gene TRBJ2-7; unclear D gene. Germline CDR1 and CDR2: SGHTA and FQGNSA. This CDR3 is built from 14 residues. V lost 3 bases and J 5 bases, leaving 14 bases between the germline ends. This CDR3 reads CASSFKGDGHEQYF. The CDR3 DNA follows: TGTGCCAGCAGCTTCAAAGGTGATGGGCACGAGCAGTACTTC.

Only one count was recorded for this clone. This chain links TRBV28 with TRBJ2-1; D possibly uses TRBD1 or TRBD2 (6 bases each). Germline V gene sequence: CDR1 MDHEN, CDR2 SYDVKM. Trimming pared 5 bases from V and 7 bases from J, leaving 12 bases between. The CDR3 runs to 13 residues. The CDR3 nucleotides read TGTGCCAGCAGTACGGGGGCACTGAATGAGCAGTTCTTC. Translating gives CASSTGALNEQFF.